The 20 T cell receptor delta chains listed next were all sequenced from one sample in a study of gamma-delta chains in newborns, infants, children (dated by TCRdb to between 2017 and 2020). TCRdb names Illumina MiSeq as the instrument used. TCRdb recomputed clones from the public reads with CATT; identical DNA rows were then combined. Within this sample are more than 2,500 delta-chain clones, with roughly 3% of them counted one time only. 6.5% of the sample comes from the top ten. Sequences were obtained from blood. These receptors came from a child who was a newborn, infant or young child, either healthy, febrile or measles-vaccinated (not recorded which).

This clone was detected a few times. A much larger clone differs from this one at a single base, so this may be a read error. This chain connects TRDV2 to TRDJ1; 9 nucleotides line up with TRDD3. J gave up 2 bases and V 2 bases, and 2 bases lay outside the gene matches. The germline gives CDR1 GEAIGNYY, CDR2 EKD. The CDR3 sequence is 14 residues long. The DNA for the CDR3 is TGTGCCTGTGACAGTCTGGGGGATACCGATAAACTCATCTTT. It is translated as CACDSLGDTDKLIF.

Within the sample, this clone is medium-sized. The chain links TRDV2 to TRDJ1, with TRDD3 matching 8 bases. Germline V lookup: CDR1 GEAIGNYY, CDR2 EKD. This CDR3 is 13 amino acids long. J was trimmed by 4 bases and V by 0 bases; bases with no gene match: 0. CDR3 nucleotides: TGTGCCTGTGACACCTGGGGGATCGATAAACTCATCTTT. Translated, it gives CACDTWGIDKLIF.

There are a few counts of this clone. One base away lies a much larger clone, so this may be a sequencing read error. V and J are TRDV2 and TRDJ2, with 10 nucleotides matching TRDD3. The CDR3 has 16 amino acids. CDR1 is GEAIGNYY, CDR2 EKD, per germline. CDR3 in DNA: TGTGCCTGTGACAAACTGGGGGATGTCGAAGAAGCACACCTCTTCTTT. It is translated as CACDKLGDVEEAHLFF.

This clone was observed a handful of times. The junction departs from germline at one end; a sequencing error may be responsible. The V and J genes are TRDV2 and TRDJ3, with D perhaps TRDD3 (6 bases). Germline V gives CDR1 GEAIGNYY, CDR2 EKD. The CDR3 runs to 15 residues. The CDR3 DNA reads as TGTGCCTGTGGGGGGAGCTCCTGGGACACCCGACGGATGTTTTTC. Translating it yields CACGGSSWDTRRMFF.

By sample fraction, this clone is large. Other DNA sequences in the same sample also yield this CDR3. CDR3 region: CACDTVGLNTDKLIF. CDR3 nucleotide sequence: TGTGCCTGTGACACCGTGGGGCTAAACACCGATAAACTCATCTTT. The chain links TRDV2 to TRDJ1; a weak D match, TRDD3 (5 bases). Per germline, CDR1 GEAIGNYY and CDR2 EKD. Trimming took off 0 bases at V and 0 bases at J, with 10 bases between the two ends. CDR3 length: 15 residues.

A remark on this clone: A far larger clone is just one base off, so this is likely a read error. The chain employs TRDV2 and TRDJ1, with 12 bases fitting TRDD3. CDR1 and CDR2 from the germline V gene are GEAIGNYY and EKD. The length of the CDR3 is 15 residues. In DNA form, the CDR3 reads TGTGCCCGTGATAAACTGGGGGATACCACCGATAAACTCATCTTT. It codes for CARDKLGDTTDKLIF.

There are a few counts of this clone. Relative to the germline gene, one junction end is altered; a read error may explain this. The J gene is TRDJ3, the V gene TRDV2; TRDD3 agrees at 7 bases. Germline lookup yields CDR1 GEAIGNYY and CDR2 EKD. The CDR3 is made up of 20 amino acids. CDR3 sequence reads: CACDTVTGDSSSRDTRQMFF. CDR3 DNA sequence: TGTGCCTGTGACACCGTAACTGGGGATTCCTCCTCCAGGGACACCCGACAGATGTTTTTC.

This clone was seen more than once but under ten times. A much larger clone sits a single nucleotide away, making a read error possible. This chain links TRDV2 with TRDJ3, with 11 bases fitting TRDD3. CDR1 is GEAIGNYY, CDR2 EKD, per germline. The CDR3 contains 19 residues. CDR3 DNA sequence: TGTGCCTGTGTCACCGTACTGGGGGATAGCTCCTGGGACACCCGACAGATGTTTTTC. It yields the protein CACVTVLGDSSWDTRQMFF.

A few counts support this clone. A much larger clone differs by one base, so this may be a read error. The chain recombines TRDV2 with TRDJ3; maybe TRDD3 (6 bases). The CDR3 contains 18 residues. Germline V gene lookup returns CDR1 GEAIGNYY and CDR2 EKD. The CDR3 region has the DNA TGTGCCTGTGGCACCGGGGATGCGCGCTCCTGGGACACCCGACAGATGTTTTTC. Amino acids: CACGTGDARSWDTRQMFF.

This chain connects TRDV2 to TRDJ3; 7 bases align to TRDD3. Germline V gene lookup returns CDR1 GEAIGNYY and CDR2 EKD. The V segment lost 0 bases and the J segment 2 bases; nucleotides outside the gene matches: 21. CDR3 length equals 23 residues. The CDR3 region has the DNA TGTGCCTGTGACACCGCATCTCTTGGGGGACCCAACCTCCGCCCCTGGGACACCCGACAGATGTTTTTC. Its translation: CACDTASLGGPNLRPWDTRQMFF.

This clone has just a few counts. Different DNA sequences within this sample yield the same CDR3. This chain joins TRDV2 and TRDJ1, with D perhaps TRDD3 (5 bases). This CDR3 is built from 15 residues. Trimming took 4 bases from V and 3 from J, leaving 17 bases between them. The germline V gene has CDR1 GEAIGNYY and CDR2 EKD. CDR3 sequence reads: CACEPLGDKPDKLIF. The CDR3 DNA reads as TGTGCCTGTGAGCCTCTGGGTGATAAGCCCGATAAACTCATCTTT.

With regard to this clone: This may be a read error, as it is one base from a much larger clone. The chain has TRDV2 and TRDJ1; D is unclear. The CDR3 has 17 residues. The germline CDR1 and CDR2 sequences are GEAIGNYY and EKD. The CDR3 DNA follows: TGTGCCTGTGACACCTTGCTGCGGGGTCCGTACACCGATAAACTCACCTTT. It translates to CACDTLLRGPYTDKLTF.

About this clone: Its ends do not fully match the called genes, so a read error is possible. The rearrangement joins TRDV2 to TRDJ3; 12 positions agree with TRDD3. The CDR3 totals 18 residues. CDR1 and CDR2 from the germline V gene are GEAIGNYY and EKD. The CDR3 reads CACDTVLGDTRDARQMFF. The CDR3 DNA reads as TGTGCCTGTGACACCGTACTGGGGGATACCCGGGACGCCCGACAGATGTTTTTC.

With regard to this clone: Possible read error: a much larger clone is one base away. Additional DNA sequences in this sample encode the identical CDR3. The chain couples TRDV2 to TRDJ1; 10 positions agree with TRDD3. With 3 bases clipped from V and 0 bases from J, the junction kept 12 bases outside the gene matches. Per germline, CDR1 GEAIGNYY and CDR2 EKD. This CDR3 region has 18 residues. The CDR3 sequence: CACDAIRLGDTHTDKLIF. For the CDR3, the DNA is TGTGCCTGTGACGCCATTCGGTTGGGGGATACTCACACCGATAAACTCATCTTT.

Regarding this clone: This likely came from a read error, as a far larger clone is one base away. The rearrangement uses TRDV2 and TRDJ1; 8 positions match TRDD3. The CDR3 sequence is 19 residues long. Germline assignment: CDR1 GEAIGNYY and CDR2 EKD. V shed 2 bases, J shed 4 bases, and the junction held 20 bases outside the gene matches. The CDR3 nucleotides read TGTGCCTGTGACAAGGTCCGTACTGGGGGCTCCGGACGGGTCGATAAACTCATCTTT. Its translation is CACDKVRTGGSGRVDKLIF.

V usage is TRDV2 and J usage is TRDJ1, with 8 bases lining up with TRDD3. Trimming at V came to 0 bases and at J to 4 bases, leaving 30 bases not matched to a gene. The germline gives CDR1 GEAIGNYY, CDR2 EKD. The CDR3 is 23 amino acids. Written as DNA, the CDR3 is TGTGCCTGTGACACCGTACTATCTCCCCCGTCGCGCTCGGTACTGGGGGTTGGCGATAAACTCATCTTT. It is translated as CACDTVLSPPSRSVLGVGDKLIF.

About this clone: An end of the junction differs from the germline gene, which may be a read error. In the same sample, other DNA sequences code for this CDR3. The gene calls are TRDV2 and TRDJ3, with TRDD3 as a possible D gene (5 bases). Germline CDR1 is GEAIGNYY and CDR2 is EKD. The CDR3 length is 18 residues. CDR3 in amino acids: CACDTARASSWDTRQMFF. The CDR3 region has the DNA TGTGCCTGTGACACCGCCAGGGCAAGCTCCTGGGATACCCGACAGATGTTTTTC.

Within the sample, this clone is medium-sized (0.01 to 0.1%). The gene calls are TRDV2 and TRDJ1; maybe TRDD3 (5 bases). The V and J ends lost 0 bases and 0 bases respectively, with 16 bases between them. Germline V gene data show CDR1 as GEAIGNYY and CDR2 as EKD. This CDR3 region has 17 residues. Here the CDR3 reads CACDTVGDGSYTDKLIF. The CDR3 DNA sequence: TGTGCCTGTGACACCGTTGGGGACGGATCGTACACCGATAAACTCATCTTT.

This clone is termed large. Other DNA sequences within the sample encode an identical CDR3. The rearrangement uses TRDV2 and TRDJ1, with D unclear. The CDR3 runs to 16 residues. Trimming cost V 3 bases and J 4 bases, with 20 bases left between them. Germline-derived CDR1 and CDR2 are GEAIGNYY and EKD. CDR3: CACDPLSLRPDDKLIF. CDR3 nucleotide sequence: TGTGCCTGTGACCCTTTATCATTACGGCCCGACGATAAACTCATCTTT.

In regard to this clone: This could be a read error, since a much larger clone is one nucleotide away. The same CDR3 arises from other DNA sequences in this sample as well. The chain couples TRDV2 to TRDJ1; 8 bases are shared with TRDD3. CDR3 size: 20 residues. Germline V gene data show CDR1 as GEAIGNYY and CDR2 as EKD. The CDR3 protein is CACDTVAGGHVAVYTDKLIF. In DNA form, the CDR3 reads TGTGCCTGCGACACGGTAGCTGGGGGACACGTCGCCGTGTACACCGATAAACTCATCTTT.